The T cell receptor beta chain described here comes from a study of blood T cell repertoires in COVID-19. Unmatched junction bases numbered 3, after V lost 3 bases and J lost 2 bases. The CDR3 is made up of 14 amino acids. Germline V CDR1 and CDR2: SGHRS, YFSETQ. Assay used: immunoSEQ multiplex PCR; TCRdb lists only in-frame clones, some missing. The data show 120,000 to 150,000 clones, about nine tenths seen once. The sequence was collected from a woman aged 40-49 years who had been exposed to COVID-19. This chain connects TRBV5-1 to TRBJ2-3, with TRBD2 matching 7 bases. The specimen sequenced was PBMCs or T cells enriched from blood (not recorded which). The CDR3 DNA reads TGCGCCAGCAGCTCTAGACTAGCCACAGATACGCAGTATTTT. Amino acids: CASSSRLATDTQYF.